This T cell receptor (beta chain) was sequenced during a study of cytomegalovirus exposure and HLA in healthy donors. Whole-study findings and limits: It was reported in a later analysis that an Asian-associated ancestry cluster showed fewer N-insertions than the approximately 670-donor mean. Sequence variants that were highly shared formed a cluster that was likely a sequencing artifact.

13 Jbeta primers and 60 Vbeta primers were used for the PCR. This table comes from immunoSEQ multiplex PCR, and its TCRdb copy is limited to in-frame clones, with some not included. The sample data list 150,000 to 250,000 clones. Healthy bone marrow donors made up the donors. About this clone itself: The antigen remains undetermined.

V trimming: 2 bases; J trimming: 0 bases; junction bases outside the gene matches: 4. The CDR3 length is 16 residues. Per germline, CDR1 PRHDT and CDR2 FYEKMQ (reference sequence). The TCR comes from a boy aged 5-17 years in good health and CMV-seronegative. The rearrangement joins TRBV13 to TRBJ1-3; TRBD1 agrees at 7 bases. Sequencing used PBMCs. The CDR3: CASSLSQGGSGNTIYF. DNA for the CDR3: TGTGCCAGCAGCTTAAGCCAGGGGGGCTCTGGAAACACCATATATTTT.